This T cell receptor beta chain derives from a study of blood T cell repertoires in COVID-19. Libraries were prepared by immunoSEQ multiplex PCR; TCRdb keeps only in-frame clonotypes and omits some of them. In the table there are under 140,000 clones, around 79% of which are singletons. Germline CDR1 reads SNHLY; CDR2 reads FYNNEI. The ends were cut back, 0 bases at V and 4 bases at J, with 9 bases in the middle. The CDR3 consists of 14 residues. The sample was peripheral blood. The chain recombines TRBV2 with TRBJ1-1; a possible D gene is TRBD1 (5 bases). The source is a woman of 80 years or more with active or convalescent COVID-19. The CDR3 sequence: CASSEAGGITEAFF. The CDR3 DNA reads as TGTGCCAGCAGTGAAGCCGGGGGGATCACTGAAGCTTTCTTT.